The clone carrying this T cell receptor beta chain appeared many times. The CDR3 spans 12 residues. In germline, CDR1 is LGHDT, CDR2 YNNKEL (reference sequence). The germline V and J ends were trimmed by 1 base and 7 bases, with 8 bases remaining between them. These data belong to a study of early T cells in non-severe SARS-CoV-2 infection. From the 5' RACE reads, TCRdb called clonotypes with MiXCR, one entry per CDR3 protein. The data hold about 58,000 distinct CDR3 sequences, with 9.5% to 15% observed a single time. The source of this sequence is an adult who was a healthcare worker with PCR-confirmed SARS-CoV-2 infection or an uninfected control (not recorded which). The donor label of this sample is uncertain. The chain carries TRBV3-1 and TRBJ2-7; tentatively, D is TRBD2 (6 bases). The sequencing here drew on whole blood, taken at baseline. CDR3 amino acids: CASSQAGGEQYV. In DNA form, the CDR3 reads TGTGCCAGCAGCCAAGCCGGGGGTGAGCAGTACGTC.